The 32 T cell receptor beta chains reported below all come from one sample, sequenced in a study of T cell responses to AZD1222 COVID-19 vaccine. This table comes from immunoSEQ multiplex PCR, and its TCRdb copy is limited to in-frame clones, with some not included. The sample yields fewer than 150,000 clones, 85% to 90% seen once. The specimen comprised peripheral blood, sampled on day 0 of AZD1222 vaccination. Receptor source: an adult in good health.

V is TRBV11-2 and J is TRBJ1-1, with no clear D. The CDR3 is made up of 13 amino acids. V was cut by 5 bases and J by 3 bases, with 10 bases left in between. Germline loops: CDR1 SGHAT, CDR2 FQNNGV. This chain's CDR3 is CASSPQEYTEAFF. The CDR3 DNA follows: TGTGCCAGCAGCCCCCAGGAGTACACTGAAGCTTTCTTT. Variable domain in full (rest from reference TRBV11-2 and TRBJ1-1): EAGVAQSPRYKIIEKRQSVAFWCNPISGHATLYWYQQILGQGPKLLIQFQNNGVVDDSQLPKDRFSAERLKGVDSTLKIQPAKLEDSAVYLCASSPQEYTEAFFGQGTRLTVV.

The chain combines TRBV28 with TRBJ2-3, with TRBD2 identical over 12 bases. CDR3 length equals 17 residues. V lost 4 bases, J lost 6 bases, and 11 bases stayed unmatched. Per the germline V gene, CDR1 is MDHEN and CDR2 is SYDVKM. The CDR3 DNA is TGTGCCAGCAGTTCTCCGGCTAGCGGGGGGGCCCGGGATACGCAGTATTTT. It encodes CASSSPASGGARDTQYF.

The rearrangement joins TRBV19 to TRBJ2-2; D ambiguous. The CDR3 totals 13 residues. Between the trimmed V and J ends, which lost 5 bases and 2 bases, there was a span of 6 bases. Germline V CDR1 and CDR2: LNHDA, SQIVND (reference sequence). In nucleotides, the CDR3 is TGTGCCAGTAGTCGACCAAACACCGGGGAGCTGTTTTTT. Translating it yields CASSRPNTGELFF.

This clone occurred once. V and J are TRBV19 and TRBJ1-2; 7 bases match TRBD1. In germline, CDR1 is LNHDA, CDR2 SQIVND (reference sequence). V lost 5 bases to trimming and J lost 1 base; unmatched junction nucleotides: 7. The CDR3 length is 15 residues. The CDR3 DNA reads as TGTGCCAGTAGTGAGGTACGACAGGGTAACTATGGCTACACCTTC. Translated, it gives CASSEVRQGNYGYTF. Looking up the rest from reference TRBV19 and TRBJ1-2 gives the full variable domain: DGGITQSPKYLFRKEGQNVTLSCEQNLNHDAMYWYRQDPGQGLRLIYYSQIVNDFQKGDIAEGYSVSREKKESFPLTVTSAQKNPTAFYLCASSEVRQGNYGYTFGSGTRLTVV.

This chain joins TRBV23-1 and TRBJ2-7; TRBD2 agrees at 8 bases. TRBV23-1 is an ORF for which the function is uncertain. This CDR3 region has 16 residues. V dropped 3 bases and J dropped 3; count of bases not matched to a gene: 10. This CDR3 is CASSHELAEGNYEQYF. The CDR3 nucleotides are TGCGCCAGCAGTCATGAACTAGCGGAGGGTAACTACGAGCAGTACTTC.

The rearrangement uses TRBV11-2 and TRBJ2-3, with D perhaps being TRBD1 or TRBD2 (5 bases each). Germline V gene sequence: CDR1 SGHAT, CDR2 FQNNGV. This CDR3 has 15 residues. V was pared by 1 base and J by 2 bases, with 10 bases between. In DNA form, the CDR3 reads TGTGCCAGCAGCTTAGTTGGGACCAACACAGATACGCAGTATTTT. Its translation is CASSLVGTNTDTQYF.

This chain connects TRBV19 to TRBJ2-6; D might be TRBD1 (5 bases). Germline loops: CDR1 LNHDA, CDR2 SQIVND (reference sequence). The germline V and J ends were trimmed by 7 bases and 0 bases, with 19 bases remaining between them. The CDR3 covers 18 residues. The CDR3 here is CASTTRRDSASGANVLTF. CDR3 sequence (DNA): TGTGCCAGTACCACCCGGCGCGACAGCGCCTCTGGGGCCAACGTCCTGACTTTC.

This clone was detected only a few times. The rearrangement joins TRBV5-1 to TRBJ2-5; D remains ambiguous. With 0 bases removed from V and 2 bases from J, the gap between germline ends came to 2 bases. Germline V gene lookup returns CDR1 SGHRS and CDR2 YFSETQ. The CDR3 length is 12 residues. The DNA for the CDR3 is TGCGCCAGCAGCTTGGCTCAAGAGACCCAGTACTTC. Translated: CASSLAQETQYF.

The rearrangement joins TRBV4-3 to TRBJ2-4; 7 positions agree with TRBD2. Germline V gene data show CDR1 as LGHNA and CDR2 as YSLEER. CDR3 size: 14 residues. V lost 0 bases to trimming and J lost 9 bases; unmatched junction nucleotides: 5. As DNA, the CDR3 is TGCGCCAGCAGCCAAGAAGGGACGGGAGGCATTCAGTACTTC. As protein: CASSQEGTGGIQYF.

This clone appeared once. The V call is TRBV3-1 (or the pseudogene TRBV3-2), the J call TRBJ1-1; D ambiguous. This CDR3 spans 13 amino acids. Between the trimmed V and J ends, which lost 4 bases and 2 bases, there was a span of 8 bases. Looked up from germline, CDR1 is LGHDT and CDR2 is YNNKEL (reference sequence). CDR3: CASSLDGNTEAFF. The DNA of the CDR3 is TGTGCCAGCAGCCTGGACGGTAACACTGAAGCTTTCTTT.

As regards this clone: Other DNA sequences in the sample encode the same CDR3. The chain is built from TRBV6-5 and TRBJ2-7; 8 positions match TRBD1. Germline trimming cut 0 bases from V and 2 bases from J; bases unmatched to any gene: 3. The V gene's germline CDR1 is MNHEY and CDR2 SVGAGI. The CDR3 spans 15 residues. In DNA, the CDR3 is TGTGCCAGCAGTTACTCTGGACAGGGACCCTACGAGCAGTACTTC. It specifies CASSYSGQGPYEQYF.

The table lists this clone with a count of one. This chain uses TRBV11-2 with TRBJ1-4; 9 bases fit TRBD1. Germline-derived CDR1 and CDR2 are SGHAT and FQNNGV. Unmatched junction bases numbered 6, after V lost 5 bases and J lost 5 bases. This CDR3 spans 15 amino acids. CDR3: CASSAPGQGNEKLFF. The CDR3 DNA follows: TGTGCCAGCAGCGCGCCGGGACAGGGAAATGAAAAACTGTTTTTT.

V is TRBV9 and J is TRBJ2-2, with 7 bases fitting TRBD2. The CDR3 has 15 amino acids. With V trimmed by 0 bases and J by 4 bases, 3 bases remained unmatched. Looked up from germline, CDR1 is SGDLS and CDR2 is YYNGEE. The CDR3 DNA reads TGTGCCAGCAGCGTAGAGCCTAGCGGCACCGGGGAGCTGTTTTTT. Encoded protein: CASSVEPSGTGELFF.

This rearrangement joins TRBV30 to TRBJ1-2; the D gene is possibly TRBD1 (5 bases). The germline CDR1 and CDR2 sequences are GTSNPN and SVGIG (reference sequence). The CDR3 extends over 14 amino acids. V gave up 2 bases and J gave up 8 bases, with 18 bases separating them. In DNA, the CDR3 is TGTGCCTGGAGTCCTGACCAGGGCGCAGGGGGCTACACCTTC. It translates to CAWSPDQGAGGYTF.

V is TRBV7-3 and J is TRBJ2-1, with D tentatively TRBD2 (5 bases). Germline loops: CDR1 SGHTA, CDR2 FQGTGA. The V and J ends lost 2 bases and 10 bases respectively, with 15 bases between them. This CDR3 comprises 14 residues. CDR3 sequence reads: CASSLGGAATEQFF. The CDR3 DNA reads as TGTGCCAGCAGCTTAGGAGGAGCAGCAACCGAGCAGTTCTTC.

The CDR3 DNA reads as TGCGCCAGCAGCCAGGGGACCGCGCCCGAGACCCAGTACTTC. This gives the protein CASSQGTAPETQYF. The gene calls are TRBV4-1 and TRBJ2-5; the D gene could be TRBD1 or TRBD2 (5 bases each). The V end lost 3 bases, the J end lost 5 bases, and 13 bases lay between the germline ends. This CDR3 is built from 14 residues. The germline V gene encodes CDR1 MGHRA and CDR2 YSYEKL.

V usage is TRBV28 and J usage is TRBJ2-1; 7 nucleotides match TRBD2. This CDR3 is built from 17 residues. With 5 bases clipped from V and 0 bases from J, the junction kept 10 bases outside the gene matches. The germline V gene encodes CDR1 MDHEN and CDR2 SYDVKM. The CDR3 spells CASSPPVSGTSYNEQFF. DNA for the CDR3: TGTGCCAGCAGTCCTCCCGTGAGCGGGACCTCCTACAATGAGCAGTTCTTC.

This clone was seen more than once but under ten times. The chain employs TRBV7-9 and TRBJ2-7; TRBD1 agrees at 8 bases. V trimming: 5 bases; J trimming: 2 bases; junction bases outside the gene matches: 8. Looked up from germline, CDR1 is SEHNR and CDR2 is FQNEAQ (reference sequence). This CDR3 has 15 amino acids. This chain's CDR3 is CASSQVAGGTYEQYF. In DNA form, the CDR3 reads TGTGCCAGCAGCCAGGTCGCAGGGGGCACCTACGAGCAGTACTTC.

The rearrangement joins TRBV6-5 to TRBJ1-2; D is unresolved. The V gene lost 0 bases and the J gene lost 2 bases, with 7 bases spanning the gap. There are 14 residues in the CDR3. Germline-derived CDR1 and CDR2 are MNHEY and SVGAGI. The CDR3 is CASSYSHGNYGYTF. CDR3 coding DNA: TGTGCCAGCAGTTACTCGCACGGAAACTATGGCTACACCTTC.

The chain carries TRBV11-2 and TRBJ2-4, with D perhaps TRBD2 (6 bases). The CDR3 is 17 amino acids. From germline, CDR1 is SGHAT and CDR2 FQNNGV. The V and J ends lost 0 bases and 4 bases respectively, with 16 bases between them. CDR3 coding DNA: TGTGCCAGCAGCTTAGAGCGTGCAGCGGGCGGAAAAAACATTCAGTACTTC. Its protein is CASSLERAAGGKNIQYF.

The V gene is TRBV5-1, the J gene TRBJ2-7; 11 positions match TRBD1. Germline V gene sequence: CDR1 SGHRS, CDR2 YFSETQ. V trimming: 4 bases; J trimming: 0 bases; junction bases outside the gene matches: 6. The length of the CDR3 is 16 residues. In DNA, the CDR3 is TGCGCCAGCAGCAAAACCGGGACAGGGGGCTCCTACGAGCAGTACTTC. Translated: CASSKTGTGGSYEQYF. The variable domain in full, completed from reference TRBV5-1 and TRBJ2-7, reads KAGVTQTPRYLIKTRGQQVTLSCSPISGHRSVSWYQQTPGQGLQFLFEYFSETQRNKGNFPGRFSGRQFSNSRSEMNVSTLELGDSALYLCASSKTGTGGSYEQYFGPGTRLTVT.

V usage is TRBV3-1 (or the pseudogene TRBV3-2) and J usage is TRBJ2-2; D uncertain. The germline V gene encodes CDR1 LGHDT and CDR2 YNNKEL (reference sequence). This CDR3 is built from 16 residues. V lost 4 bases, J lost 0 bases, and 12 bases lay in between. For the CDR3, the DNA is TGTGCCAGCAGCCTCGCAGGAATCACGAACACCGGGGAGCTGTTTTTT. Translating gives CASSLAGITNTGELFF.

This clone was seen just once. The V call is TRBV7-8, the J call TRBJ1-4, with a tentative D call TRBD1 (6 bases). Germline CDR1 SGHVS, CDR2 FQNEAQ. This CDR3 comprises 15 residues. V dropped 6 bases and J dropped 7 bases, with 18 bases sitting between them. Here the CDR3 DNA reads TGTGCCAGCAGTTTGGCGGGCAGGGGTGGTGAAAAACTGTTTTTT. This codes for CASSLAGRGGEKLFF.

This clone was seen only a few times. This CDR3 is CASSQWRGETQYF. The DNA for the CDR3 is TGCGCCAGCAGCCAATGGAGGGGGGAGACCCAGTACTTC. This chain links TRBV4-1 with TRBJ2-5; possibly TRBD1 or TRBD2 for D (6 bases each). Germline CDR1 is MGHRA and CDR2 is YSYEKL. The CDR3 length is 13 residues. Trimming left V 2 bases short and J 5 bases short, with 9 bases between.

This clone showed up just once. CDR3 DNA sequence: TGTGCCAGCAGTTCATCCGGGACAGTGGCCTACGAGCAGTACTTC. It translates to CASSSSGTVAYEQYF. The J gene is TRBJ2-7, the V gene TRBV28; TRBD1 agrees at 7 bases. CDR1 is MDHEN and CDR2 is SYDVKM in the germline V gene. This CDR3 contains 15 residues. With V trimmed by 4 bases and J by 2 bases, 8 bases remained unmatched.

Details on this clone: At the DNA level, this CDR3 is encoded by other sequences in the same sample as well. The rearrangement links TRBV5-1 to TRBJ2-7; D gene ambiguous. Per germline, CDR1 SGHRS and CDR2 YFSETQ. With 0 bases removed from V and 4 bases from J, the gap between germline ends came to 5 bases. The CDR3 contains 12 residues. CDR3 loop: CASSLGGYEQYF. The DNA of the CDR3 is TGCGCCAGCAGCTTGGGTGGTTACGAGCAGTACTTC.

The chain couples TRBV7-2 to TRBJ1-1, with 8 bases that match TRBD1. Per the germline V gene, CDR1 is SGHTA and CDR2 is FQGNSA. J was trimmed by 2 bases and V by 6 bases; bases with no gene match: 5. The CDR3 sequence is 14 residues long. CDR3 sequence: CASSLDRANTEAFF. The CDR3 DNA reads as TGTGCCAGCAGTTTGGACAGGGCCAACACTGAAGCTTTCTTT.

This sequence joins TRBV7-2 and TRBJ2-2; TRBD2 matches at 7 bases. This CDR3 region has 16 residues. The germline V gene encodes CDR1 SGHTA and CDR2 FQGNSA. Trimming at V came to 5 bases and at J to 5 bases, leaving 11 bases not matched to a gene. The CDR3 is CASSHGSQGGTGELFF. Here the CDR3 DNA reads TGTGCCAGCAGCCACGGGTCGCAGGGAGGGACCGGGGAGCTGTTTTTT.

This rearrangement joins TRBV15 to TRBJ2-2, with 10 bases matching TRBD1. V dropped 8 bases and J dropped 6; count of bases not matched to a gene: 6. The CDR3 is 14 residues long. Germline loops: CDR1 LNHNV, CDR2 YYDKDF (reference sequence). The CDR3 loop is CATRGQGVPGELFF. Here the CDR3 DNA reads TGTGCCACCCGAGGACAGGGGGTACCCGGGGAGCTGTTTTTT.

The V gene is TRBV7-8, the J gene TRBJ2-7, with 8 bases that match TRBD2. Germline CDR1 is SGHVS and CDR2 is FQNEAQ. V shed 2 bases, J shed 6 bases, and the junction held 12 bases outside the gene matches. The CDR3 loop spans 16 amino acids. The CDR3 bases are TGTGCCAGCAGCTTACCAAACAGCGGGAGTTCTTCCGAGCAGTACTTC. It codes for CASSLPNSGSSSEQYF.

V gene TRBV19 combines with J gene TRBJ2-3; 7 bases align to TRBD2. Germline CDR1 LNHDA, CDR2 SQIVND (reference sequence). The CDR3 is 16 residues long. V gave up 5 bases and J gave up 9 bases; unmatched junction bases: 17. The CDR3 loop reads CASSLQVAGFPGTQYF. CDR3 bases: TGTGCCAGTAGTCTCCAGGTAGCGGGCTTCCCAGGGACGCAGTATTTT.

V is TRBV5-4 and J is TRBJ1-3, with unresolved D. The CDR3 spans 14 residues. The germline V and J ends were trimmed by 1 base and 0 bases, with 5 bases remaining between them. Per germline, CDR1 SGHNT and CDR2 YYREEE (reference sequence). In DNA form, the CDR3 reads TGTGCCAGCAGCTTGCAGTACTCTGGAAACACCATATATTTT. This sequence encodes CASSLQYSGNTIYF.